This TCR beta chain was identified during a study of radiation and T cells in renal cell carcinoma. Broader study findings: Pretreatment tumor biopsies were lacking, so baseline clonotypes are unknown.

TCRdb's copy holds only in-frame clones and misses some; the assay was immunoSEQ multiplex PCR. The sample contains about 150,000 clones, about 85% of which appear only once. Time point: baseline pretreatment blood. Treatment denoted: 15 Gy SBRT to primary tumor, nephrectomy 4 weeks later. After SBRT, blood was collected at 2 and 4 weeks, plus baseline. This renal cell carcinoma was of the clear cell type. V was clipped by 2 bases and J by 2 bases; unmatched bases: 6. The germline V gene encodes CDR1 SGHDN and CDR2 FVKESK. This CDR3 is built from 16 residues. In this sample, this clone turned up a few times. Its antigen is undetermined.

The sequence derives from a woman aged 70-85 years with renal cell carcinoma. V is TRBV14 and J is TRBJ1-3; 7 bases are a match to TRBD1. Source: blood, taken from a patient whose treatment included radiotherapy and nephrectomy. The CDR3 region has the DNA TGTGCCAGCAGCCAACACTCCGGGACAGCTGGAAACACCATATATTTT. Its protein is CASSQHSGTAGNTIYF.